Listed below are T cell receptor beta chains from one sample, sequenced in a study of vaccination and CD4 T cells after COVID-19. TCRdb ran MiXCR on the PCR reads and lists one entry per CDR3 protein. The sample records several thousand distinct CDR3 sequences, about 30% being singletons. Which antigens these TCRs recognize remains unknown. Material for sequencing was cultured CD4+ T cells from blood. These receptors all stem from a human donor with COVID-19. The CDR3 runs from the conserved cysteine through the conserved F or W. Fields, in order: D gene, J gene, V gene, clone size, CDR3 protein, CDR3 DNA. The D gene is left open where the match is weak. A clone size is listed for some rows: how often the clone was seen (once, few, many), or a class if it is expanded.

TRBD1,TRBJ1-5,TRBV28,NA,CASKQGTGRQPQHF,TGTGCCAGCAAACAAGGGACAGGGAGACAGCCCCAGCATTTT
NA,TRBJ1-2,TRBV6-5,NA,CASSYGAWANYGYTF,TGTGCCAGCAGTTACGGCGCCTGGGCTAACTATGGCTACACCTTC
NA,TRBJ2-1,TRBV7-8,NA,CASSLGGITGSSYNEQFF,TGTGCCAGCAGCTTAGGAGGAATAACAGGGAGCTCCTACAATGAGCAGTTCTTC
TRBD1,TRBJ2-5,TRBV2,NA,CASSEGQGGETQYF,TGTGCCAGCAGTGAGGGACAGGGGGGCGAGACCCAGTACTTC
NA,TRBJ2-7,TRBV18,NA,CASSPGGSREQYF,TGTGCCAGCTCACCCGGGGGATCGCGAGAGCAGTACTTC
NA,TRBJ1-1,TRBV2,NA,CASIRYGGNTEAFF,TGTGCCAGCATCAGGTACGGTGGGAACACTGAAGCTTTCTTT
NA,TRBJ1-2,TRBV7-2,NA,CASRVPIDYGYTF,TGTGCCAGCAGAGTTCCGATAGACTATGGCTACACCTTC
NA,TRBJ2-4,TRBV6-1,few,CASRADSLIQYF,TGTGCCAGCAGGGCGGACAGTCTCATTCAGTACTTC
NA,TRBJ2-5,TRBV27,NA,CASSLSRGTETQYF,TGTGCCAGCAGTTTATCGAGAGGGACGGAGACCCAGTACTTC
TRBD1,TRBJ1-2,TRBV11-2,few,CASSPLRGGLYGYTF,TGTGCCAGCAGCCCCTTAAGAGGGGGCTTATATGGCTACACCTTC
NA,TRBJ1-2,TRBV5-6,NA,CASSLNGGRGYTF,TGTGCCAGCAGCTTGAATGGGGGCCGTGGCTACACCTTC
NA,TRBJ1-2,TRBV4-2,NA,CASSQTVRDGAYGYTF,TGTGCCAGCAGCCAGACGGTCCGGGACGGAGCCTATGGCTACACCTTC
TRBD2,TRBJ2-7,TRBV7-9,few,CASSLAGGSSYEQYF,TGTGCCAGCAGCTTAGCGGGGGGGAGCTCCTACGAGCAGTACTTC
NA,TRBJ1-1,TRBV18,NA,CASTAIEGMNTEAFF,TGTGCCAGCACCGCCATTGAAGGAATGAACACTGAAGCTTTCTTT
NA,TRBJ1-6,TRBV5-6,NA,CASSPTWSSYNSPLHF,TGTGCCAGCAGCCCCACGTGGAGCTCCTATAATTCACCCCTCCACTTT
NA,TRBJ2-7,TRBV20-1,few,CSARDRGGPTQSYEQYF,TGCAGTGCTAGAGATCGAGGGGGACCCACGCAATCCTACGAGCAGTACTTC
TRBD2,TRBJ2-1,TRBV7-9,once,CASSLWFGGGSYNEQFF,TGTGCCAGCAGCTTATGGTTTGGCGGGGGGTCCTACAATGAGCAGTTCTTC
NA,TRBJ1-2,TRBV5-1,NA,CASSLAQGSNYGYTF,TGCGCCAGCAGCTTGGCCCAGGGGAGTAACTATGGCTACACCTTC
NA,TRBJ2-2,TRBV18,NA,CASSRLATGELFF,TGTGCCAGCTCACGGCTAGCAACCGGGGAGCTGTTTTTT
NA,TRBJ2-5,TRBV4-2,NA,CASSQDWETQYF,TGTGCCAGCAGCCAAGATTGGGAGACCCAGTACTTC
TRBD1,TRBJ1-5,TRBV7-9,few,CASSLTGSYQPQHF,TGTGCCAGCAGCCTGACAGGGTCCTACCAGCCCCAGCATTTT
NA,TRBJ1-2,TRBV11-3,NA,CASSRGSNYGYTF,TGTGCCAGCAGCAGGGGATCTAACTATGGCTACACCTTC
NA,TRBJ1-2,TRBV28,NA,CASTENRVGYTF,TGTGCCAGCACCGAGAACAGGGTTGGCTACACCTTC
TRBD2,TRBJ2-2,TRBV20-1,NA,CSARVRLAGGPTGELFF,TGCAGTGCTAGAGTGAGACTAGCGGGGGGGCCCACCGGGGAGCTGTTTTTT